The 21 T cell receptor beta chains reported below all come from one sample, sequenced in a study of post-analysis software for immune sequencing data. No antigen has been identified for these receptors. Study conclusions and caveats: TRBV5-6, TRBV5-1 and TRBV20-1 belonged to a set of about 5 TRBV segments that were more frequent in patients than controls.

TCR beta cDNA libraries included unique molecular identifiers. TCRdb fed the PCR reads into MiXCR, producing one record per CDR3 protein. In the table there are around 710,000 distinct CDR3 sequences, 46% of which are singletons. Sequencing input: blood. The receptors were gathered from a girl between 5 and 17 years old with multiple sclerosis.

The V gene is TRBV6-5, the J gene TRBJ1-2, with a tentative D call TRBD1 (6 bases). Trimming removed 0 bases from V and 8 bases from J, with 16 bases in between. The germline CDR1 and CDR2 sequences are MNHEY and SVGAGI. This CDR3 is built from 15 residues. The CDR3 region is CASSYSMGGRGGYTF. The CDR3 nucleotides read TGTGCCAGCAGTTACTCGATGGGGGGCCGGGGAGGCTACACCTTC.

The chain combines TRBV6-6 with TRBJ1-2, with unresolved D. Deletions cut 5 bases from V and 4 bases from J, with 14 bases between. CDR1 is MNHNY and CDR2 is SVGAGI in the germline V gene (reference sequence). This CDR3 contains 14 residues. In nucleotides, the CDR3 is TGTGCCAGCAGTCCCAGGAGGGTACCCTATGGCTACACCTTC. The encoded protein is CASSPRRVPYGYTF.

V is TRBV5-1 and J is TRBJ1-2, with a tentative D call TRBD1 (5 bases). The CDR3 runs to 14 residues. CDR1 is SGHRS and CDR2 is YFSETQ in the germline V gene. The V end lost 0 bases, the J end lost 5 bases, and 11 bases lay between the germline ends. As DNA, the CDR3 is TGCGCCAGCAGCTTGGAGGGGCTGAGGTATGGCTACACCTTC. Translated, it gives CASSLEGLRYGYTF.

This clonotype was observed once. The chain has TRBV9 and TRBJ1-2; D is ambiguous. This CDR3 is 15 amino acids long. Germline lookup yields CDR1 SGDLS and CDR2 YYNGEE. Trimming shortened V by 4 bases and J by 4 bases, and 17 bases separated the two germline ends. This chain's CDR3 is CASSPALREAYGYTF. CDR3 in DNA: TGTGCCAGCAGCCCCGCCCTCCGGGAGGCCTATGGCTACACCTTC.

This chain uses TRBV10-3 with TRBJ2-5, with TRBD1 matching 9 bases. With V trimmed by 1 base and J by 5 bases, 14 bases remained unmatched. Germline V gene sequence: CDR1 ENHRY, CDR2 SYGVKD. The CDR3 is made up of 18 amino acids. The CDR3 nucleotides read TGTGCCATCAGTGAGTTCCACTACGCCGGGACAGGGACCGAGACCCAGTACTTC. It yields the protein CAISEFHYAGTGTETQYF.

This clonotype was seen a few times. The V call is TRBV12-3 or TRBV12-4, the J call TRBJ1-2; a possible D gene is TRBD1 (6 bases). The CDR3 contains 14 residues. V lost 10 bases to trimming and J lost 5 bases, with 20 bases between them. CDR3 nucleotides: TGTGCCACGCTGAGAAGGACAGACAGTTATGGCTACACCTTC. This codes for CATLRRTDSYGYTF.

This clonotype was observed a handful of times. The V call is TRBV6-5, the J call TRBJ2-3, with TRBD2 identical over 8 bases. With 8 bases clipped from V and 4 bases from J, the junction kept 5 bases outside the gene matches. Germline values: CDR1 MNHEY, CDR2 SVGAGI. CDR3 length equals 13 residues. CDR3 bases: TGTGCCAGCGGCGGGAGGAGGTCAGATACGCAGTATTTT. It encodes CASGGRRSDTQYF.

The chain links TRBV28 to TRBJ1-1; no clear D. Trimming left V 4 bases short and J 7 bases short, with 16 bases between. The CDR3 contains 14 residues. CDR1 is MDHEN and CDR2 is SYDVKM in the germline V gene. CDR3 DNA sequence: TGTGCCAGCAGTTCTACCCTCGGATTAATTGAAGCTTTCTTT. It encodes CASSSTLGLIEAFF.

There are a few counts of this clonotype. CDR3 bases: TGCAGCGCCCTGGATCGACAAATTTTCAGAAACATTCAGTACTTC. The encoded protein is CSALDRQIFRNIQYF. The chain combines TRBV29-1 with TRBJ2-4; no clear D. The CDR3 is 15 residues long. The germline V and J ends were trimmed by 7 bases and 6 bases, with 22 bases remaining between them. The germline V gene encodes CDR1 SQVTM and CDR2 ANQGSEA.

The chain couples TRBV27 to TRBJ2-1; possible D gene TRBD2, 6 bases. CDR1 MNHEY and CDR2 SMNVEV come from the germline V gene (reference sequence). V lost 6 bases, J lost 8 bases, and 14 bases lay in between. The CDR3 sequence is 13 residues long. Written as DNA, the CDR3 is TGTGCCAGCAGCTTAGGGTGGGGGGATGAGCAGTTCTTC. This codes for CASSLGWGDEQFF.

This clonotype was counted between two and nine times. This chain joins TRBV20-1 and TRBJ2-7; 9 bases are shared with TRBD2. This CDR3 is 14 amino acids long. Trimming took 6 bases from V and 0 from J; bases not matched to a gene: 6. Germline V lookup: CDR1 DFQATT, CDR2 SNEGSKA (reference sequence). The CDR3 reads CSAQAGGGSYEQYF. CDR3 sequence (DNA): TGCAGTGCCCAGGCGGGAGGGGGCTCCTACGAGCAGTACTTC.

This clonotype showed up just once. This sequence joins TRBV7-9 and TRBJ1-5; D call uncertain. The CDR3 has 14 amino acids. Deletions cut 5 bases from V and 5 bases from J, with 13 bases between. Looked up from germline, CDR1 is SEHNR and CDR2 is FQNEAQ (reference sequence). The CDR3 loop reads CASSPSTVDQPQHF. Here the CDR3 DNA reads TGTGCCAGCAGCCCGTCGACGGTGGATCAGCCCCAGCATTTT.

This clonotype was observed a handful of times. The V gene is TRBV29-1, the J gene TRBJ1-4; D unresolved. V was trimmed by 0 bases and J by 10 bases, leaving 9 bases between them. The V gene's germline CDR1 is SQVTM and CDR2 ANQGSEA. The CDR3 is made up of 12 amino acids. Here the CDR3 DNA reads TGCAGCGTTGAAGATACAGCGGGAAAACTGTTTTTT. Protein product: CSVEDTAGKLFF. Together with reference TRBV29-1 and TRBJ1-4, the CDR3 gives the full variable domain: SAVISQKPSRDICQRGTSLTIQCQVDSQVTMMFWYRQQPGQSLTLIATANQGSEATYESGFVIDKFPISRPNLTFSTLTVSNMSPEDSSIYLCSVEDTAGKLFFGSGTQLSVL.

V gene TRBV15 combines with J gene TRBJ2-7, with D perhaps matching TRBD2 (5 bases). V gave up 4 bases and J gave up 6 bases, with 13 bases separating them. The germline CDR1 and CDR2 sequences are LNHNV and YYDKDF (reference sequence). This CDR3 spans 13 amino acids. CDR3 DNA: TGTGCCACCAGCAATGAGGAGCGGCGCGAGCAGTACTTC. This gives the protein CATSNEERREQYF.

This sequence joins TRBV5-1 and TRBJ1-2; possible D gene TRBD1, 6 bases. CDR1 and CDR2 from the germline V gene are SGHRS and YFSETQ. Trimming took 5 bases from V and 4 from J, leaving 15 bases between them. This CDR3 spans 14 amino acids. The CDR3 region has the DNA TGCGCCAGCAGAGGGGACATAGGCTCCTATGGCTACACCTTC. Residues: CASRGDIGSYGYTF.

This clonotype appeared a few times. This rearrangement joins TRBV6-1 to TRBJ1-4; D gene ambiguous. The V gene's germline CDR1 is MNHNS and CDR2 SASEGT. V lost 3 bases and J lost 7, with 9 bases in between. This CDR3 has 13 amino acids. CDR3 sequence (DNA): TGTGCCAGCAGTGATGCCCGTGGTGAAAAACTGTTTTTT. This translates into CASSDARGEKLFF.

CDR3 nucleotide sequence: TGTGCCACCAGTGACCCTGAAGAGACCCAGTACTTC. Translated: CATSDPEETQYF. V and J are TRBV24-1 and TRBJ2-7; D not certain. The end of the DNA is better explained by TRBJ2-5, so the J call may be wrong. The germline V gene encodes CDR1 KGHDR and CDR2 SFDVKD. The CDR3 length is 12 residues.

On this clonotype: The junction and the germline gene differ at one end; a read error may be behind it. V gene TRBV7-3 combines with J gene TRBJ2-1, with TRBD1 matching over 8 bases. The CDR3 runs to 14 residues. Germline loops: CDR1 SGHTA, CDR2 FQGTGA. The CDR3 loop reads CASSSAGGYNGQFF. DNA for the CDR3: TGTGCCAGCAGCTCCGCAGGGGGCTACAATGGGCAGTTCTTC.

This clonotype came up a few times. This sequence joins TRBV7-2 and TRBJ2-1, with 8 bases identical to TRBD2. The junction had 2 bases not matched to a gene; V was cut back by 2 bases and J by 2 bases. Germline values: CDR1 SGHTA, CDR2 FQGNSA. The CDR3 loop spans 15 amino acids. CDR3 residues: CASSLPGRAYNEQFF. The CDR3 DNA reads TGTGCCAGCAGCTTACCCGGGAGGGCCTACAATGAGCAGTTCTTC.

This clonotype was recorded many times. The chain joins TRBV12-3 or TRBV12-4 to TRBJ1-5; D is undetermined. The length of the CDR3 is 14 residues. V gave up 3 bases and J gave up 2 bases, with 8 bases separating them. CDR3 sequence: CASSLGGGNQPQHF. DNA of the CDR3: TGTGCCAGCAGTTTGGGCGGGGGCAATCAGCCCCAGCATTTT.

This clonotype occurred a few times. V and J are TRBV12-3 or TRBV12-4 and TRBJ2-7; 7 bases agree with TRBD1. The end of the DNA is better explained by TRBJ2-5, so the J call may be wrong. This CDR3 is 15 amino acids long. CDR3 bases: TGTGCCAGCAGCCTCACCCGGGACAGCCAAGAGACCCAGTACTTC. Its protein product is CASSLTRDSQETQYF.